These T cell receptor beta chains were read from a single sample in a study of blood T cells in healthy people across ages. TCRdb called the 5' RACE reads again in MiXCR, with one record for every CDR3 protein. The repertoire holds about a million distinct CDR3 sequences, roughly half seen once, with over 20% in the top ten. The specimen sequenced was blood. These receptors all come from a woman in her sixties in good health. CDR3s include the opening cysteine and the closing phenylalanine or tryptophan. Some rows have no size entry. The others give once, few or many, or a class for an expanded clone.

v_gene	abundance	j_gene	CDR3aa
TRBV20-1	few	TRBJ2-5	CLSSAETQYF
TRBV9	NA	TRBJ2-5	CASSDAGTQETQYF
TRBV4-1	NA	TRBJ1-2	CASSQGDGNAANYGYTF
TRBV7-2	few	TRBJ2-1	CASSQQPFGGGDEQFF
TRBV5-1	few	TRBJ1-1	CASSLVSGGGTEAFF
TRBV4-1	few	TRBJ2-3	CASSQYGRAMDTQYF
TRBV28	once	TRBJ2-7	CATYKGVTGRFYEQYF
TRBV4-1	once	NA	CASAPGTSGRVGETQYF
TRBV7-2	once	TRBJ2-3	CASSLGTGYTQYF
TRBV11-2	many	TRBJ2-5	CASSPGTGGVETQYF
TRBV7-2	NA	TRBJ2-2	CASRGGLAGPGELFF
TRBV27	NA	TRBJ1-1	CASSPSSDLPSNTEAFF
TRBV7-9	few	TRBJ2-7	CASSSGSEQYF